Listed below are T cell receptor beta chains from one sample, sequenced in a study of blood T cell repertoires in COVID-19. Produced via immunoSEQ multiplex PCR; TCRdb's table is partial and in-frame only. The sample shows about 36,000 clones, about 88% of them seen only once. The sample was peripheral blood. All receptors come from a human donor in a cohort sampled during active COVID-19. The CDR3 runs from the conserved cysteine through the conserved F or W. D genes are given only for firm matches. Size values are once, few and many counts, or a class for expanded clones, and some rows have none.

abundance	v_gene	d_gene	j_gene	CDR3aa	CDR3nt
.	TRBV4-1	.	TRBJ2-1	CASSQPGTGYNEQFF	TGCGCCAGCAGCCAACCCGGGACTGGTTACAATGAGCAGTTCTTC
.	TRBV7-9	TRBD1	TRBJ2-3	CASSLDVGLGQGSDTQYF	TGTGCCAGCAGCTTAGATGTCGGGTTGGGACAGGGGTCAGATACGCAGTATTTT
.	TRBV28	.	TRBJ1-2	CASRPSGASPNYGYTF	TGTGCCAGCCGCCCGTCAGGGGCCTCCCCTAACTATGGCTACACCTTC
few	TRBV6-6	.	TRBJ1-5	CASSPRADGYSNQPQHF	TGTGCCAGCAGTCCCAGGGCGGACGGATATAGCAATCAGCCCCAGCATTTT
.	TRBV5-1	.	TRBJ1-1	CASSLDGMNTEAFF	TGCGCCAGCAGCCTGGACGGGATGAACACTGAAGCTTTCTTT
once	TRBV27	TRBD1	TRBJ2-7	CASSFGGTGDREQYF	TGTGCCAGCAGTTTCGGGGGGACAGGGGACCGCGAGCAGTACTTC
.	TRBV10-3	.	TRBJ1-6	CATGDFQNSPLHF	TGTGCCACGGGGGATTTTCAGAATTCACCCCTCCACTTT
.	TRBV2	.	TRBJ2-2	CASSGDSRTLGPGELFF	TGTGCCAGCAGTGGAGACTCCAGAACGCTGGGGCCCGGGGAGCTGTTTTTT
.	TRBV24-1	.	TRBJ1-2	CATSDFGQVYGYTF	TGTGCCACCAGTGATTTTGGCCAAGTCTATGGCTACACCTTC
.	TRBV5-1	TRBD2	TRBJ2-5	CASSLTSGGETQYF	TGCGCCAGCAGCCTAACTAGCGGGGGGGAGACCCAGTACTTC
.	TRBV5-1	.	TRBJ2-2	CASSFQGGSSGELFF	TGCGCCAGCAGCTTTCAGGGGGGCAGTTCCGGGGAGCTGTTTTTT
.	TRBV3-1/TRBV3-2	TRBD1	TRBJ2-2	CASSQDVGQGAPNTGELFF	TGTGCCAGCAGCCAAGATGTGGGACAGGGGGCGCCTAACACCGGGGAGCTGTTTTTT
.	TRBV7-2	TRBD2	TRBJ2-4	CASSSGAGIQYF	TGTGCCAGCAGCTCCGGAGCGGGGATTCAGTACTTC
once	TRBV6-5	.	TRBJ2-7	CASRPPGTFAYEQYF	TGTGCCAGCAGGCCTCCCGGGACATTTGCCTACGAGCAGTACTTC
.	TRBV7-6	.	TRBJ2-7	CASSLETGFTYEQYF	TGTGCCAGCAGCTTAGAGACAGGCTTTACCTACGAGCAGTACTTC
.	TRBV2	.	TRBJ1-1	CASDGGGEGTEAFF	TGTGCCAGCGACGGCGGGGGAGAGGGCACTGAAGCTTTCTTT
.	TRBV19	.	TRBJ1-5	CASSLGGLQPQHF	TGTGCCAGTAGTTTGGGGGGGCTACAGCCCCAGCATTTT
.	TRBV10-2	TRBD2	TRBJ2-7	CASSGSGGIPYEQYF	TGCGCCAGCAGTGGGAGCGGGGGCATACCTTACGAGCAGTACTTC
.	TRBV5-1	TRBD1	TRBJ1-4	CASSPSQGGGEKLFF	TGCGCCAGCAGCCCATCTCAGGGGGGCGGTGAAAAACTGTTTTTT